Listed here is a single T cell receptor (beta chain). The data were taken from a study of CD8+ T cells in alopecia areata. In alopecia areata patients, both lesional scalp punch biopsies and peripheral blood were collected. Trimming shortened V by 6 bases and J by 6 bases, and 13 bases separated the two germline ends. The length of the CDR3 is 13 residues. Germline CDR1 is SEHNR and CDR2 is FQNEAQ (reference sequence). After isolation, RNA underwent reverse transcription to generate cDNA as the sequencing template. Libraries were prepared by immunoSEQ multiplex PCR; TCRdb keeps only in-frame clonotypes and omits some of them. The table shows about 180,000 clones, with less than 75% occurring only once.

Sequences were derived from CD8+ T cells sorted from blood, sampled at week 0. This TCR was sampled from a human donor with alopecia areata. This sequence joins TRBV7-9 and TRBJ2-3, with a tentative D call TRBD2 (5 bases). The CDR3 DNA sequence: TGTGCCAGCAGTTGGCGGGTGGAGGATACGCAGTATTTT. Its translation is CASSWRVEDTQYF.